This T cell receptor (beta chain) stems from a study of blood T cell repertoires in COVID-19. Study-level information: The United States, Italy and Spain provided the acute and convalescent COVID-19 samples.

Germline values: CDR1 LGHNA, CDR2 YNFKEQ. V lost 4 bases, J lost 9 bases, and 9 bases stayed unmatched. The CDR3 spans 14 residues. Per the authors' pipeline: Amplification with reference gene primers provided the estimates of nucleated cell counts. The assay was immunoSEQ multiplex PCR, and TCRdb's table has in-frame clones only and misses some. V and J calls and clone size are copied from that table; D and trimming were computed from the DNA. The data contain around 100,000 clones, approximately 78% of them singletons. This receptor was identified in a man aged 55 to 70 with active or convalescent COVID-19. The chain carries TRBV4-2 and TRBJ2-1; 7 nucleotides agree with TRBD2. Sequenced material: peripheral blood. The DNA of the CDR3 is TGTGCCAGCAGCCCACCGACTAGCAAGGTTGAGCAGTTCTTC. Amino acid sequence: CASSPPTSKVEQFF.